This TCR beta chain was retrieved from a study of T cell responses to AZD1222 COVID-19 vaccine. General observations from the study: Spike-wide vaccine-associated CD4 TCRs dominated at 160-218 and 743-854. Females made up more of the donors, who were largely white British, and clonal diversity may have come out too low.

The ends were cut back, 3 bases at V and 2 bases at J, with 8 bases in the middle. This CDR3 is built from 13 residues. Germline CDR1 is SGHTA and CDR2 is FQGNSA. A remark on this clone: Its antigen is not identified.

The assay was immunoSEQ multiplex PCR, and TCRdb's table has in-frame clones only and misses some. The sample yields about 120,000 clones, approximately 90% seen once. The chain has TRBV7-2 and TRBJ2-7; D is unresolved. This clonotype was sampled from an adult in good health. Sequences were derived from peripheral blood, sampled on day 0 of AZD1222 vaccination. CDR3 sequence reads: CASSFDSTYEQYF. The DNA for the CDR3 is TGTGCCAGCAGCTTTGACTCTACCTACGAGCAGTACTTC.